This T cell receptor beta chain originates from a study of a mutant IDH1 vaccine in newly diagnosed glioma. Time point described: week 5, during vaccination. Every vaccine dose comprised 300 ug of mutant IDH1 20-mer peptide plus topical imiquimod. CDR1 is SGHTS and CDR2 is YDEGEE in the germline V gene. V was clipped by 2 bases and J by 8 bases, with 7 bases between them. This CDR3 has 11 amino acids. The assay was immunoSEQ multiplex PCR, and TCRdb's table has in-frame clones only and misses some. The repertoire consists of some 60,000 clones, with about 87% occurring once and the leading ten covering approximately 4.6%. The count of this clone is one. The antigen is undetermined.

The sample in question was PBMCs, obtained from a glioma patient whose treatment included an IDH1 peptide vaccine. The receptor comes from a middle-aged woman with glioma. The rearrangement joins TRBV5-8 to TRBJ1-2; D gene uncertain. The DNA of the CDR3 is TGTGCCAGCAGCTTCTCGGGGGGCTACACCTTC. Encoded protein: CASSFSGGYTF.